This T cell receptor (beta chain) appears in the sequencing data of a study of blood T cell repertoires in COVID-19. On the study more broadly: Collection of acute and convalescent COVID-19 samples took place in the United States, Italy and Spain. Nucleic acid was either cDNA or gDNA, and it came from T cells, B-cell-depleted T cells, or PBMCs.

Methods used by the authors: Researchers report that nucleated cell counts were estimated from reference gene primer amplification. Assay used: immunoSEQ multiplex PCR; TCRdb lists only in-frame clones, some missing. V and J calls and clone size are as listed in that table; D and trimming were resolved from the DNA. The sample has roughly 80,000 clones, around four fifths seen once; the top ten hold 15% to 20%. Sample: peripheral blood. The receptor was isolated from a woman aged 55-69 years with acute or convalescent COVID-19.

CDR3 residues: CASSLGAQGSNQPQHF. In nucleotides, the CDR3 is TGCGCCAGCAGCTTGGGAGCACAGGGAAGCAATCAGCCCCAGCATTTT. The V and J genes are TRBV5-1 and TRBJ1-5, with D possibly matching TRBD1 (6 bases). This CDR3 is 16 amino acids long. The V gene lost 0 bases and the J gene lost 1 base, with 11 bases spanning the gap. Germline CDR1 SGHRS, CDR2 YFSETQ.